The source of this TCR beta chain is a study of identical twins. Study conclusions and caveats: Out-of-frame alpha sequences shared between twins exhibited an excess of low generation probability. Invariant populations such as MAIT and iNKT cells could partly muddle zero-insertion analyses.

This clonotype showed up many times. Antigen: not known. The CDR3 length is 15 residues. Germline V gene sequence: CDR1 ENHRY, CDR2 SYGVKD. MiXCR, run by TCRdb on the 5' RACE reads, gives a single entry per CDR3 protein. This table has 1.5 million to 2 million distinct CDR3 sequences, about 30% appearing once. This receptor was taken from a newborn girl in good health. This chain connects TRBV10-3 to TRBJ2-7; TRBD1 aligns across 7 bases. The J call could be wrong; TRBJ2-4 is a better fit for the DNA end. The sample comprised cord blood. For the CDR3, the DNA is TGTGCCATTAGTCCACAGGGGATCGACCAAAACATTCAGTACTTC. Translating gives CAISPQGIDQNIQYF.